The entry below describes one T cell receptor (beta chain). The antigen is undetermined. The sample is drawn from a study of blood T cells in healthy people across ages. Whole-study context: The template switching approach captured approximately one barcoded beta molecule for every two T cells.

Notes on the study in general: Among long-lived donors, naive CD4+ cells were more numerous and diversity higher than in aged donors. PBMCs went unsorted, and a conclusive naive versus antigen-experienced comparison was therefore prevented.

This CDR3 is built from 16 residues. CDR1 is SEHNR and CDR2 is FQNEAQ in the germline V gene (reference sequence). Researchers collected about 9.7 milliliters of peripheral blood from every single donor. Primed by a sample-barcoded 5' primer and a J-beta primer mix, a second PCR proceeded for roughly 7 to 11 cycles. TCRdb passed the 5' RACE reads through MiXCR, listing each CDR3 protein once. Counted here are just over 1 million distinct CDR3 sequences, around 45% occurring once; the ten biggest clones make up approximately 19%. What was sequenced was blood. The sequence came from a woman in her sixties in good health. This chain uses TRBV7-9 with TRBJ2-5; 10 bases align to TRBD1. With the DNA end fitting TRBJ2-7 better, the J assignment may be wrong. The CDR3 loop reads CASSLNQGGQGYEQYF. In DNA, the CDR3 is TGTGCCAGCAGCTTAAATCAGGGGGGACAGGGGTACGAGCAGTACTTC.